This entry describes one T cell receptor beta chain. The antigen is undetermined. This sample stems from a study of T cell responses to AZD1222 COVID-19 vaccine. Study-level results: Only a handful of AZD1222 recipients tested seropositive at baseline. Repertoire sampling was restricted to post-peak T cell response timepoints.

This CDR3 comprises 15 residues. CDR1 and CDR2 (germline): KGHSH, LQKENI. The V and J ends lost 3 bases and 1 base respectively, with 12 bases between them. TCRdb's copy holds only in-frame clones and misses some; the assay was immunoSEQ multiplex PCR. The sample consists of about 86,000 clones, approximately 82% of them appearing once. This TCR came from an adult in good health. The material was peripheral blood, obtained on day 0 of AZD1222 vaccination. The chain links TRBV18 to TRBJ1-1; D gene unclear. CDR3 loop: CASSPAAVENTEAFF. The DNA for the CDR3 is TGTGCCAGCTCACCGGCCGCAGTAGAGAACACTGAAGCTTTCTTT.